The rows below give T cell receptor beta chains drawn from one sample of a study of naive and memory T cell subsets. TCRdb re-derived calls from the 5' RACE reads in MiXCR, one entry per CDR3 protein. This table has 45,000 to 55,000 distinct CDR3 sequences, around 5% appearing once. All receptors derive from a female donor in good health. The CDR3 runs from the conserved cysteine through the conserved F or W. D genes are given only for firm matches. Only part of the rows carry a size: once, few, many, or a class if the clone is expanded.

CDR3 DNA	CDR3 protein	V gene	J gene	clone size	D gene
TGTGCCAGCAGCCCTGGAAACACCATATATTTT	CASSPGNTIYF	TRBV5-6	TRBJ1-3	many	NA
TGTGCCAGCAGTTTAGGGGGTAACTATGGCTACACCTTC	CASSLGGNYGYTF	TRBV28	TRBJ1-2	many	NA
TGCAGTGCTAGAGGCGTTACTAGCGGCTACAATGAGCAGTTCTTC	CSARGVTSGYNEQFF	TRBV20-1	TRBJ2-1	few	TRBD2
TGTGCCAGCAGCTTAGCGGGACATAGCAATCAGCCCCAGCATTTT	CASSLAGHSNQPQHF	TRBV5-8	TRBJ1-5	NA	NA
TGTGCCAGCAGTTACTCGAACAGTGGGACGGGGCAGTTCTTC	CASSYSNSGTGQFF	TRBV6-5	TRBJ2-1	NA	NA
TGTGCCAGCAGCTCGCTTATTCAGGGGATCAAGGATGAAGCTTTCTTT	CASSSLIQGIKDEAFF	TRBV5-4	TRBJ1-1	few	NA
TGTGCCAGCAGCGCAGGACTAGCGGGAGGTTGTAGGAATGAGCAGTTCTTC	CASSAGLAGGCRNEQFF	TRBV7-6	TRBJ2-1	few	TRBD2
TGTGCCAGCAGCGTAGACGGACTAGACTACAATGAGCAGTTCTTC	CASSVDGLDYNEQFF	TRBV9	TRBJ2-1	many	TRBD2
TGCAGTGCTAGAGTTGGGGGGTTAAACACCGGGGAGCTGTTTTTT	CSARVGGLNTGELFF	TRBV20-1	TRBJ2-2	many	NA
TGTGCCAGCAGCTCCCGACAGGGACTGGCTGAAAAACTGTTTTTT	CASSSRQGLAEKLFF	TRBV7-2	TRBJ1-4	few	TRBD1
TGTGCCAGCAGCGTGACAAAGAACACCGGGGAGCTGTTTTTT	CASSVTKNTGELFF	TRBV9	TRBJ2-2	many	NA
TGTGCCAGCAGCGTCCCAGCAGGGGTGACTAGCACAGAGCAGTTCTTC	CASSVPAGVTSTEQFF	TRBV9	TRBJ2-1	NA	NA
TGTGCCAGCAGCTTGCCCCTAGTGTCGACCCAGTACTTC	CASSLPLVSTQYF	TRBV5-6	TRBJ2-5	many	NA
TGCAGTGCCCCCACGACAGGGGGCCTCGGTTATAGCAATCAGCCCCAGCATTTT	CSAPTTGGLGYSNQPQHF	TRBV20-1	TRBJ1-5	many	TRBD1
TGTGCCAGCTCCCGAAGGTCTGGGTCTGAAAGGGTCCTGAGCACCGGGGAGCTGTTTTTT	CASSRRSGSERVLSTGELFF	TRBV11-1	TRBJ2-2	many	NA
TGTGCCAGCAGCTTAGCCGGGACAGGGGAAAGGGATGGCGACACCTTC	CASSLAGTGERDGDTF	TRBV7-9	TRBJ1-2	NA	TRBD1
TGTGCCAGCAGCTTAGAAGCACTGGGCCTAAGCACTGAAGCTTTCTTT	CASSLEALGLSTEAFF	TRBV11-2	TRBJ1-1	many	NA
TGTGCCAGCAGCGACACCGGGACAGTGGCGGCCCAAGAGACCCAGTACTTC	CASSDTGTVAAQETQYF	TRBV11-2	TRBJ2-5	many	TRBD1
TGTGCCAGCAGCCAAAGAACAGGAAGAAGGGATACGCAGTATTTT	CASSQRTGRRDTQYF	TRBV14	TRBJ2-3	many	NA
TGTGCCATCAGTGAGTCAGTAGGCAATGAGCAGTTCTTC	CAISESVGNEQFF	TRBV10-3	TRBJ2-1	many	NA
TGTGCCAGCAGTTTCGACGGAGAGGGGGGCTACACCTTC	CASSFDGEGGYTF	TRBV12-3/TRBV12-4	TRBJ1-2	many	NA
TGTGCCAGCAGCTGGACCGGGACTGGACACAATGAGCAGTTCTTC	CASSWTGTGHNEQFF	TRBV11-3	TRBJ2-1	many	NA
TGTGCCACCAGCAGAGTTCCGTATAGGCGGGAGCAGGAAAAAGATACGCAGTATTTT	CATSRVPYRREQEKDTQYF	TRBV15	TRBJ2-3	NA	TRBD2
TGCGCCAGCAGCTCGGGGGGGGTTGGGACCTACGAGCAGTACTTC	CASSSGGVGTYEQYF	TRBV5-1	TRBJ2-7	NA	TRBD2
TGCAGTGCTAGACAGGGACCCAACTATGGCTACACCTTC	CSARQGPNYGYTF	TRBV20-1	TRBJ1-2	many	NA
TGTGCCAGCAGTTTTCTTGACAGGGCGACCTCCTACAATGAGCAGTTCTTC	CASSFLDRATSYNEQFF	TRBV28	TRBJ2-1	few	TRBD1
TGCAGTGCTAGGACAGGACCCTTTCCCACCGGGGAGCTGTTTTTT	CSARTGPFPTGELFF	TRBV20-1	TRBJ2-2	many	NA
TGCGCCAGCAGCCAAGATGGGGTTTTTGAGACCCAGTACTTC	CASSQDGVFETQYF	TRBV4-1	TRBJ2-5	many	NA
TGTGCCAGCAGCGTAGGGGTAGGGACAGGGACAGGGAGGTTGCCAGAGACCCAGTACTTC	CASSVGVGTGTGRLPETQYF	TRBV9	TRBJ2-5	many	TRBD1
TGCAGCGTTGGGACTAGCGGAAGCACAGATACGCAGTATTTT	CSVGTSGSTDTQYF	TRBV29-1	TRBJ2-3	many	TRBD2
TGTGCCAGCAGCTTTGCGGTAAGGGGCAATCAGCCCCAGCATTTT	CASSFAVRGNQPQHF	TRBV6-2/TRBV6-3	TRBJ1-5	many	NA
TGCAGTGCTAGTCCTCGGGGACTAGCGGGCCAAGAGACCCAGTACTTC	CSASPRGLAGQETQYF	TRBV20-1	TRBJ2-5	many	TRBD2
TGTGCCAGCAGTGACTCGACGGGAGGGCCAGATACGCAGTATTTT	CASSDSTGGPDTQYF	TRBV6-4	TRBJ2-3	NA	TRBD2
TGTGCCAGCAGTTACTCGCCCAGTGGCGGGAGTTCGGTTATCTCCTACAATGAGCAGTTCTTC	CASSYSPSGGSSVISYNEQFF	TRBV6-2/TRBV6-3	TRBJ2-1	NA	TRBD2
TGTGCCAGCAGTCTCTGGACTAGCGGGAGCAACTCCTACGAGCAGTACTTC	CASSLWTSGSNSYEQYF	TRBV6-6	TRBJ2-7	many	TRBD2
TGCAGCGTCAAGGGGCAGGGAACAGGCTACGAGCAGTACTTC	CSVKGQGTGYEQYF	TRBV29-1	TRBJ2-7	many	NA
TGTGCCAGCCGCAACCCAGGGGATAACACTGAAGCTTTCTTT	CASRNPGDNTEAFF	TRBV4-2	TRBJ1-1	many	NA
TGTGCCAGCTCACCGAGGGAGAGCTCCTACGAGCAGTACTTC	CASSPRESSYEQYF	TRBV18	TRBJ2-7	many	NA
TGCAGCGTGGACGAGGGGCGCGGCACCGGGGAGCTGTTTTTT	CSVDEGRGTGELFF	TRBV29-1	TRBJ2-2	many	NA
TGCGCCAGCGCAAACGCGCAGATACCTACCTACGAGCAGTACTTC	CASANAQIPTYEQYF	TRBV5-1	TRBJ2-7	NA	NA
TGCAGCGTTGAGGCGAGTGGGACAGGGGACCCCGGGGAGCTGTTTTTT	CSVEASGTGDPGELFF	TRBV29-1	TRBJ2-2	many	TRBD1
TGTGCCAGCCGGTCTCGTCTCAACACTGAAGCTTTCTTT	CASRSRLNTEAFF	TRBV5-4	TRBJ1-1	few	NA
TGTGCCAGCAGCCTCCGGACGCTGAATTCACCCCTCCACTTT	CASSLRTLNSPLHF	TRBV3-1	TRBJ1-6	few	NA
TGTGCCATCAGCCTGGGGACAGGGGGCTGGAATGAGCAGTTCTTC	CAISLGTGGWNEQFF	TRBV10-3	TRBJ2-1	many	TRBD1
TGTGCCAGCAGGGGGGGACTAGGGTCCTACAATGAGCAGTTCTTC	CASRGGLGSYNEQFF	TRBV27	TRBJ2-1	few	TRBD2
TGTGCCAGCAGCCCGGGACAGGGGAGGAGAAATGAGCAGTTCTTC	CASSPGQGRRNEQFF	TRBV14	TRBJ2-1	many	TRBD1
TGTGCCAGTAGTTCGCGACAGGTACAAGAGACCCAGTACTTC	CASSSRQVQETQYF	TRBV19	TRBJ2-5	NA	NA
TGTGCCAGCAGCTTGGTGGGGGGAGCCAAGAACACTGAAGCTTTCTTT	CASSLVGGAKNTEAFF	TRBV5-6	TRBJ1-1	NA	NA